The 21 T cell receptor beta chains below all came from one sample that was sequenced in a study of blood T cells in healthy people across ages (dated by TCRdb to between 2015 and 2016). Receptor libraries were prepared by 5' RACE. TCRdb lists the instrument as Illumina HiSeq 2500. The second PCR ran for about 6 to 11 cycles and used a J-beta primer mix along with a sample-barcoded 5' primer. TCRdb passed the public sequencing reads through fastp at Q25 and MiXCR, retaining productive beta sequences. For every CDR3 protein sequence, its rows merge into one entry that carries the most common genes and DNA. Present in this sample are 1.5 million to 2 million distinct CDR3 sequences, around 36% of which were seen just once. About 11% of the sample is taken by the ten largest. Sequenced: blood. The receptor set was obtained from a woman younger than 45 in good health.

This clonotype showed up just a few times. The CDR3 bases are TGCAGCGGGGTCCAGGAGACCCAGTACTTC. This sequence encodes CSGVQETQYF. The chain carries TRBV20-1 and TRBJ2-5; tentative D call: TRBD2 (5 bases). The CDR3 loop spans 10 amino acids. The germline CDR1 and CDR2 sequences are DFQATT and SNEGSKA (reference sequence).

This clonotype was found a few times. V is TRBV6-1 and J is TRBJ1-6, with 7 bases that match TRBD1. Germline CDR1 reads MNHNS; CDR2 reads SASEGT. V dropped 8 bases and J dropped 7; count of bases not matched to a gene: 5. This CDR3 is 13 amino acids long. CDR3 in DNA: TGTGCCAGCCAGACAGGGCGGAATTCACCCCTCCACTTT. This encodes CASQTGRNSPLHF.

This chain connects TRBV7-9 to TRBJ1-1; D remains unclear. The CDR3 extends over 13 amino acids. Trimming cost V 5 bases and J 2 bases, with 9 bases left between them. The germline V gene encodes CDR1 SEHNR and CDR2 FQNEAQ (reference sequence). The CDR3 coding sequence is TGTGCCAGCAGCCCGACCCATAACACTGAAGCTTTCTTT. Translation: CASSPTHNTEAFF.

CDR3 nucleotide sequence: TGTGCCAGCTCACCAACTCCAGGGATTGCCTACGAGCAGTACTTC. It is translated as CASSPTPGIAYEQYF. J is TRBJ2-1 and V is TRBV18, with TRBD1 as a possible D gene (5 bases). The assigned J gene may be wrong: the sequence end matches TRBJ2-7 better. Germline CDR1 KGHSH, CDR2 LQKENI. This CDR3 has 15 amino acids.

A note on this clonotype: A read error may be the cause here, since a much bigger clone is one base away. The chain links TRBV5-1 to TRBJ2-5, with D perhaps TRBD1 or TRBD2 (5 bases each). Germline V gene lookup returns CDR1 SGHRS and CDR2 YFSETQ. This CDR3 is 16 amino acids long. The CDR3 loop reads CVSSLGTAGWQETQYF. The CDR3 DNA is TGCGTCAGCAGCTTGGGGACGGCAGGGTGGCAAGAGACCCAGTACTTC.

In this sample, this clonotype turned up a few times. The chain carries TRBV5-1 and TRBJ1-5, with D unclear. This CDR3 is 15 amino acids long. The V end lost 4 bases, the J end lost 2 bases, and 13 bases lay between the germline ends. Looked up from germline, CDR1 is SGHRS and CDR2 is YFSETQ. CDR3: CASSPAGIRNQPQHF. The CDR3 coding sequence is TGCGCCAGCAGCCCAGCGGGGATACGCAATCAGCCCCAGCATTTT.

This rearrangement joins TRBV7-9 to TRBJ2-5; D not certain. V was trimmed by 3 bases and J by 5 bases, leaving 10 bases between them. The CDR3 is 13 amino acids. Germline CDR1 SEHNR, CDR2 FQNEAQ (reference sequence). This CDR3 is CASSFPGWETQYF. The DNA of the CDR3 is TGTGCCAGCAGCTTTCCCGGTTGGGAGACCCAGTACTTC.

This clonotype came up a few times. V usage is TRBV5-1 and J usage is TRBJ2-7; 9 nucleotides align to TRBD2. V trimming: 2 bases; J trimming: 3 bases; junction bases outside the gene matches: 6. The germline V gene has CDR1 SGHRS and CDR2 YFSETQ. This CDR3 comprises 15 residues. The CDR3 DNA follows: TGCGCCAGCAGCTTTGGCCTAGCGGGGTTCTACGAGCAGTACTTC. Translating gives CASSFGLAGFYEQYF.

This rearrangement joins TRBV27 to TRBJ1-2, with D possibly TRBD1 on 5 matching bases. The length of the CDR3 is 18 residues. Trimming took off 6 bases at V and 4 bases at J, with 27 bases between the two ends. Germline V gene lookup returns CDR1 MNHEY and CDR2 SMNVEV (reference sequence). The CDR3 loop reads CASSLRYSRDPYAYGYTF. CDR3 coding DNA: TGTGCCAGCAGCTTAAGGTATTCCCGGGACCCCTACGCCTATGGCTACACCTTC.

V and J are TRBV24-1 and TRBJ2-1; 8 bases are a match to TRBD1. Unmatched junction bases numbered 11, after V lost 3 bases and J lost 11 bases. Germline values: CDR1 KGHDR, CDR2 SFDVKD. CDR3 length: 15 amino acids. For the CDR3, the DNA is TGTGCCACCAGTGATCCCAGGACAGGGACGGGCAAGCAGTTCTTC. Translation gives CATSDPRTGTGKQFF.

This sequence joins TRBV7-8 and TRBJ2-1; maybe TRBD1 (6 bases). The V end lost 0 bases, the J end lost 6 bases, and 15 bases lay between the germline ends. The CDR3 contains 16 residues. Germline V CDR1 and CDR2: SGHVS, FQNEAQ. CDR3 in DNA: TGTGCCAGCAGCTTAGCGCGGCAGGGGATTGGCAATGAGCAGTTCTTC. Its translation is CASSLARQGIGNEQFF.

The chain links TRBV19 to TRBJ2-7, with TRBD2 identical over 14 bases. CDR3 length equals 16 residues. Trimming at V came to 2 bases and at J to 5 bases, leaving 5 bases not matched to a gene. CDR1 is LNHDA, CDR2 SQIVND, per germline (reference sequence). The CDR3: CASSISGTSGSHEQYF. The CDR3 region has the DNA TGTGCCAGTAGTATAAGCGGGACTAGCGGGAGCCACGAGCAGTACTTC.

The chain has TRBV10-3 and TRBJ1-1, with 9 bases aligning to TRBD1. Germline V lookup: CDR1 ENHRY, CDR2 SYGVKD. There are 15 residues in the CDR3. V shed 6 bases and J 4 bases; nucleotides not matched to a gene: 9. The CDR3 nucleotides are TGTGCCATCAGGGAGGGACAGGGCAAGAGCACTGAAGCTTTCTTT. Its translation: CAIREGQGKSTEAFF.

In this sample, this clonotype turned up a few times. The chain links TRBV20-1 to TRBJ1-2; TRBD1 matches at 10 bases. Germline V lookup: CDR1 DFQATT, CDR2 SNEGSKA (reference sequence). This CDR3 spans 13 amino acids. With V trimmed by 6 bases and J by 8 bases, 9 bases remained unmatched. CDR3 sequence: CSAVGQGGYGYTF. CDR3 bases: TGCAGTGCAGTCGGACAGGGGGGTTACGGCTACACCTTC.

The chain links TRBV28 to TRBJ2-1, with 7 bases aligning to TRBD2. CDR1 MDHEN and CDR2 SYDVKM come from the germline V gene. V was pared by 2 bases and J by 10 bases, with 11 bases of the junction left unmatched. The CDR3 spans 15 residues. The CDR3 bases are TGTGCCAGCAGTTTAGGGGCAGGGAGGGGCAAGGAGCAGTTCTTC. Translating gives CASSLGAGRGKEQFF.

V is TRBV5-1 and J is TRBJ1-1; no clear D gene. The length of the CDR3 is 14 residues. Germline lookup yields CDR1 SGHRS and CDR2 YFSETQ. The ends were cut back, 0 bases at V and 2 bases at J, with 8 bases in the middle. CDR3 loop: CASSLGSFNTEAFF. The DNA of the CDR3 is TGCGCCAGCAGCTTGGGCAGTTTTAACACTGAAGCTTTCTTT.

The CDR3 loop reads CASSPPGPPYEQYF. CDR3 sequence (DNA): TGTGCCAGCAGTCCACCGGGTCCACCCTACGAGCAGTACTTC. The chain joins TRBV28 to TRBJ2-5, with D hard to call. The end of the DNA is better explained by TRBJ2-7, so the J call may be wrong. The germline CDR1 and CDR2 sequences are MDHEN and SYDVKM. The CDR3 is made up of 14 amino acids.

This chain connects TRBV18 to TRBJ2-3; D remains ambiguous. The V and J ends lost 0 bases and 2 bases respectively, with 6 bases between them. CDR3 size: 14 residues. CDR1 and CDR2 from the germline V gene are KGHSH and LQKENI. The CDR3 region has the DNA TGTGCCAGCTCACCACCAACTGACACAGATACGCAGTATTTT. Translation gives CASSPPTDTDTQYF.

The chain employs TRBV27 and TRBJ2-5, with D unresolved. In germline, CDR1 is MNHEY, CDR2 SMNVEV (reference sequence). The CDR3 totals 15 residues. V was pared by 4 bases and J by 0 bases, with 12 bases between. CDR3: CASSSIFGHQETQYF. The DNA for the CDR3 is TGTGCCAGCAGTTCTATCTTCGGACACCAAGAGACCCAGTACTTC.

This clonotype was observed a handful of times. This CDR3 reads CASKPGGRDTQYF. DNA of the CDR3: TGTGCCAGCAAGCCAGGGGGCAGAGATACGCAGTATTTT. The V gene is TRBV6-2 or TRBV6-3, the J gene TRBJ2-3; 8 nucleotides match TRBD1. The V segment lost 7 bases and the J segment 5 bases; nucleotides outside the gene matches: 5. Looked up from germline, CDR1 is MNHEY and CDR2 is SVGEGT. CDR3 length: 13 amino acids.

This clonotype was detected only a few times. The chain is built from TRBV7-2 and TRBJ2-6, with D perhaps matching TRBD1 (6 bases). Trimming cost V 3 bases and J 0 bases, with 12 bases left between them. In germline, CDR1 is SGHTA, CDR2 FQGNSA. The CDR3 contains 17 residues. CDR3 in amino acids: CASSFRDKLSGANVLTF. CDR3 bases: TGTGCCAGCAGCTTCCGGGACAAACTCTCTGGGGCCAACGTCCTGACTTTC.